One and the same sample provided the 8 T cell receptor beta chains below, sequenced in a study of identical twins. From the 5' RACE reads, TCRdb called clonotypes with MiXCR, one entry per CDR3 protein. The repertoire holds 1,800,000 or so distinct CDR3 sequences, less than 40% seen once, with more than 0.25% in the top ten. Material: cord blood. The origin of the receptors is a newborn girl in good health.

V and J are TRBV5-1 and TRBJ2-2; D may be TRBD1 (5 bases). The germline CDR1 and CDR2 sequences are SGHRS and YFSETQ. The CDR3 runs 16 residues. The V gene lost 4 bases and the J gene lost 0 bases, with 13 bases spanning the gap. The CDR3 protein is CASSPTGYPNTGELFF. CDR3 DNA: TGCGCCAGCAGCCCTACAGGCTACCCGAACACCGGGGAGCTGTTTTTT.

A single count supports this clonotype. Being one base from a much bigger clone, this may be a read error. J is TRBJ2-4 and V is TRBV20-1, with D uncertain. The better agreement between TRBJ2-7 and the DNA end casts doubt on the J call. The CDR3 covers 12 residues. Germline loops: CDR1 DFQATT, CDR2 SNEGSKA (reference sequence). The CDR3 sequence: CSVGRKAHEQYF. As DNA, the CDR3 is TGCAGTGTTGGAAGAAAAGCTCACGAGCAGTACTTC.

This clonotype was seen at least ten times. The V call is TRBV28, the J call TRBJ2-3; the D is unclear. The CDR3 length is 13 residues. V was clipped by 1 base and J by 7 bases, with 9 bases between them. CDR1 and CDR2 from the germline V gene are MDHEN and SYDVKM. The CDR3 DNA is TGTGCCAGCAGTTTATCACTGGCAAATACGCAGTATTTT. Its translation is CASSLSLANTQYF.

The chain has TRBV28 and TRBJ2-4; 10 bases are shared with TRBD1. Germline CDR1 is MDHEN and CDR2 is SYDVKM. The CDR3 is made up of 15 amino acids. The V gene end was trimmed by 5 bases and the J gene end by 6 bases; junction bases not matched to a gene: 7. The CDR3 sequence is CASSPPRTGGNIQYF. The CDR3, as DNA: TGTGCCAGCAGTCCCCCAAGGACAGGGGGAAACATTCAGTACTTC.

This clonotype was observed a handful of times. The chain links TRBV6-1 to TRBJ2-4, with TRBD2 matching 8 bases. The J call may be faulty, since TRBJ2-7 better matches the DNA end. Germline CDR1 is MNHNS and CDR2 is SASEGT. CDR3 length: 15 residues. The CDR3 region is CASSEGKRELCEQYF. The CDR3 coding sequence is TGTGCCAGCAGTGAGGGGAAGCGGGAGTTATGCGAGCAGTACTTC.

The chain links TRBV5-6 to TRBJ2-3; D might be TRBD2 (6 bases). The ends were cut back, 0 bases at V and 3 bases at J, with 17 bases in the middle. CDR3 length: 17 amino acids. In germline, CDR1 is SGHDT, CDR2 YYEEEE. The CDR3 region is CASSLVPFGGDTDTQYF. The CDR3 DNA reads TGTGCCAGCAGCTTGGTCCCCTTCGGGGGAGATACAGATACGCAGTATTTT.

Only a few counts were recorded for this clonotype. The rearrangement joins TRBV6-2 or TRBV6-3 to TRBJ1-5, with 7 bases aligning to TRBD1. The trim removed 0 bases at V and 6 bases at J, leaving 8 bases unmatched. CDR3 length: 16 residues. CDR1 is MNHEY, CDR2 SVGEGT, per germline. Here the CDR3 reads CASSYSFAGGGQPQHF. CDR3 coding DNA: TGTGCCAGCAGTTACTCGTTCGCAGGGGGAGGTCAGCCCCAGCATTTT.

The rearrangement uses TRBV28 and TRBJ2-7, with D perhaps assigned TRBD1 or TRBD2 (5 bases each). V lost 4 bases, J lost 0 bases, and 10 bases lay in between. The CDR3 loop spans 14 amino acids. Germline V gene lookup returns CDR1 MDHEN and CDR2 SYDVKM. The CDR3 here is CASSWGRISYEQYF. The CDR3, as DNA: TGTGCCAGCAGTTGGGGACGGATCTCCTACGAGCAGTACTTC.